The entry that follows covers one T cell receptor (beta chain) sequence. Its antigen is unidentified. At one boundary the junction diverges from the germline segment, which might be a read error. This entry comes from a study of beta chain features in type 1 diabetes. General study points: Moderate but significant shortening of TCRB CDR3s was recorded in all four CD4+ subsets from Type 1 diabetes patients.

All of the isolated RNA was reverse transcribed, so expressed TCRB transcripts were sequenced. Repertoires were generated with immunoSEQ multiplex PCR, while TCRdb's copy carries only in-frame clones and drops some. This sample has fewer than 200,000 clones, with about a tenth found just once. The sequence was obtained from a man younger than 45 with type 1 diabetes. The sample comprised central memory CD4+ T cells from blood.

CDR3 region: CASSPSGEVGANF. CDR3 DNA sequence: TGTGCCAGCTCACCATCCGGGGAGGTAGGGGCCAACTTC. V is TRBV18 and J is TRBJ2-5; the D gene is possibly TRBD2 (6 bases). The length of the CDR3 is 13 residues. The germline CDR1 and CDR2 sequences are KGHSH and LQKENI. The variable domain in full, completed from reference TRBV18 and TRBJ2-5, reads NAGVMQNPRHLVRRRGQEARLRCSPMKGHSHVYWYRQLPEEGLKFMVYLQKENIIDESGMPKERFSAEFPKEGPSILRIQQVVRGDSAAYFCASSPSGEVGANFGPGTRLLVL.